The clone carrying this T cell receptor (beta chain) was recorded a few times. The antigen remains undetermined. A single record per CDR3 protein comes from TCRdb applying MiXCR to the reads. Among about 480,000 distinct CDR3 sequences listed, roughly a third were seen once. This sample was included in a study of T cell repertoires in cytomegalovirus infection. Study information: Use of recently identified HLA-C-restricted and well-studied HLA-B-restricted CMV epitopes was part of the study. A matching HLA type, together with CMV infection, was signaled by public TCR beta signatures. Notes on the study in general: Summed frequency of public TCR beta families distinguished CMV carriers with the relevant HLA. Dominating the ex vivo response were HLA-C-restricted CMV-specific TCR beta clonotypes.

V lost 0 bases, J lost 3 bases, and 10 bases stayed unmatched. The CDR3 sequence is 18 residues long. Germline V gene sequence: CDR1 MNHEY, CDR2 SVGEGT. The clonotype comes from a human donor in good health (CMV status not recorded). Some clones in this sample may be carry-over from other donors' samples. The source material was cultured PBMCs, sampled from culture after CMV antigen stimulation. The chain combines TRBV6-2 or TRBV6-3 with TRBJ1-5, with 8 bases fitting TRBD1. The CDR3 region has the DNA TGTGCCAGCAGTTACTCGAGTTGGGGACAGGCGCCCAATCAGCCCCAGCATTTT. Encoded protein: CASSYSSWGQAPNQPQHF.